The 11 T cell receptor beta chains below all came from one sample that was sequenced in a study of control samples from healthy donors and cancer patients. TCRdb keeps only in-frame clones here, not all; method: immunoSEQ multiplex PCR. The table records approximately 84,000 clones, roughly four fifths of them present only once. The sequenced material came from blood. These TCRs come from a woman aged 60-75 years in good health.

The chain couples TRBV1 to TRBJ2-1; the table's D call, TRBD2, has no DNA check behind it. TRBV1 is classified as a pseudogene. The length of the CDR3 is 19 residues. CDR3: CTSSQERLAGGYSYNEQFF. In DNA, the CDR3 is TGCACCAGCAGCCAAGAGCGGCTAGCGGGAGGGTATTCCTACAATGAGCAGTTCTTC.

V is TRBV2 and J is TRBJ2-1; 8 bases map to TRBD2. The junction had 7 bases not matched to a gene; V was cut back by 7 bases and J by 5 bases. Per the germline V gene, CDR1 is SNHLY and CDR2 is FYNNEI. CDR3 length: 14 amino acids. The DNA for the CDR3 is TGTGCCAGCACGGCGGGGGGCTGGGACAATGAGCAGTTCTTC. Translation: CASTAGGWDNEQFF.

The V gene is TRBV5-1, the J gene TRBJ1-4, with D perhaps TRBD1 (5 bases). V dropped 0 bases and J dropped 8 bases, with 11 bases sitting between them. The CDR3 is made up of 14 amino acids. Germline V gene sequence: CDR1 SGHRS, CDR2 YFSETQ. CDR3 nucleotide sequence: TGCGCCAGCAGCTTGGGCAGGGTTGGCGAAAAACTGTTTTTT. Its protein is CASSLGRVGEKLFF.

The gene calls are TRBV19 and TRBJ1-6; TRBD1 matches at 7 bases. Germline CDR1 is LNHDA and CDR2 is SQIVND (reference sequence). The V gene end was trimmed by 4 bases and the J gene end by 6 bases; junction bases not matched to a gene: 6. The CDR3 consists of 15 residues. The DNA for the CDR3 is TGTGCCAGTAGTACACGGACAGGAGTTAATTCACCCCTCCACTTT. Residues: CASSTRTGVNSPLHF.

This clone showed up just a few times. The CDR3 is CASSLLAGVTGELFF. In DNA form, the CDR3 reads TGTGCCAGCAGTCTTCTAGCGGGAGTCACCGGGGAGCTGTTTTTT. This chain links TRBV28 with TRBJ2-2; 10 bases match TRBD2. Germline V gene sequence: CDR1 MDHEN, CDR2 SYDVKM. CDR3 length: 15 amino acids. With 5 bases clipped from V and 4 bases from J, the junction kept 4 bases outside the gene matches.

The CDR3 bases are TGCAGCGTTGAATTTGGGACAGGGAGCGCCGGGGAGCTGTTTTTT. Translation gives CSVEFGTGSAGELFF. The V and J genes are TRBV29-1 and TRBJ2-2; TRBD1 aligns across 9 bases. The germline gives CDR1 SQVTM, CDR2 ANQGSEA. Germline trimming cut 2 bases from V and 6 bases from J; bases unmatched to any gene: 7. The CDR3 extends over 15 amino acids.

The rearrangement uses TRBV2 and TRBJ1-2; unclear D gene. The CDR3 runs 14 residues. Germline CDR1 and CDR2: SNHLY and FYNNEI. V was cut by 4 bases and J by 5 bases, with 14 bases left in between. The CDR3 DNA sequence: TGTGCCAGCAGTGGAGGCCTGGGATTTTATGGCTACACCTTC. Protein: CASSGGLGFYGYTF.

The chain links TRBV10-1 to TRBJ2-3, with 7 positions matching TRBD2. The germline CDR1 and CDR2 sequences are WNHNN and SYGVQD (reference sequence). CDR3 length: 16 amino acids. Germline trimming cut 4 bases from V and 1 base from J; bases unmatched to any gene: 8. CDR3 loop: CASSALGGVRTDTQYF. The CDR3 coding sequence is TGCGCCAGCAGTGCTTTGGGGGGGGTACGCACAGATACGCAGTATTTT.

The chain has TRBV13 and TRBJ2-7; 9 bases agree with TRBD1. The CDR3 contains 16 residues. The germline gives CDR1 PRHDT, CDR2 FYEKMQ (reference sequence). After removal of 5 bases from V and 6 bases from J, the junction contained 14 bases not matched to a gene. In nucleotides, the CDR3 is TGTGCCAGCAGCCCGCGACAGGGGGGGTCCACTGGCGAGCAGTACTTC. It specifies CASSPRQGGSTGEQYF.

The chain is built from TRBV29-1 and TRBJ2-2, with a weak D call TRBD2 (5 bases). Germline-derived CDR1 and CDR2 are SQVTM and ANQGSEA. This CDR3 contains 14 residues. V dropped 7 bases and J dropped 0 bases, with 12 bases sitting between them. As DNA, the CDR3 is TGCAGCGGGGCTGGGAGCACGAACACCGGGGAGCTGTTTTTT. Protein sequence: CSGAGSTNTGELFF.

This chain links TRBV28 with TRBJ2-5, with a possible D match to TRBD1 (5 bases). CDR3 length equals 14 residues. The germline V gene encodes CDR1 MDHEN and CDR2 SYDVKM. Trimming took off 2 bases at V and 5 bases at J, with 12 bases between the two ends. CDR3 DNA: TGTGCCAGCAGTTTAGGTGTACAGGCCGAGACCCAGTACTTC. Protein product: CASSLGVQAETQYF.